Each of the 8 T cell receptor beta chains below was sequenced from the same sample in a study of shared clonotypes between healthy human individuals. The data were produced by immunoSEQ multiplex PCR, yet TCRdb's version contains in-frame clones alone and is incomplete. The sample carries roughly 2,300,000 clones, 80% to 95% recorded once. The sample comprised naive CD4+ T cells from PBMCs. The subset denotes: CD45RA+ positively selected. The receptors stem from a young man in good health. Some clones in this sample may be carry-over from other donors' samples.

This clone was observed a single time. This rearrangement joins TRBV6-5 to TRBJ1-2; the D gene is possibly TRBD1 (5 bases). The germline V and J ends were trimmed by 5 bases and 4 bases, with 17 bases remaining between them. The CDR3 is 15 residues long. Germline loops: CDR1 MNHEY, CDR2 SVGAGI. The CDR3 bases are TGTGCCAGCAGTACAGGACCCAGTTCCTTCTATGGCTACACCTTC. It encodes CASSTGPSSFYGYTF.

This clone appeared once. This chain joins TRBV6-1 and TRBJ1-5, with unresolved D. This CDR3 has 13 residues. V gave up 7 bases and J gave up 0 bases, with 7 bases separating them. Germline loops: CDR1 MNHNS, CDR2 SASEGT. CDR3: CASTVLSNQPQHF. Written as DNA, the CDR3 is TGTGCCAGCACCGTTCTTAGCAATCAGCCCCAGCATTTT.

DNA for the CDR3: TGTGCCAGCAGCTTGCAGCGGTCCGCCTACGAGCAGTACTTC. This codes for CASSLQRSAYEQYF. The chain couples TRBV5-6 to TRBJ2-7; the D gene is possibly TRBD2 (5 bases). The germline CDR1 and CDR2 sequences are SGHDT and YYEEEE. The ends were cut back, 1 base at V and 2 bases at J, with 10 bases in the middle. This CDR3 is built from 14 residues.

The chain couples TRBV7-3 to TRBJ1-1; D remains ambiguous. The CDR3 covers 13 residues. V was cut by 2 bases and J by 3 bases, with 7 bases left in between. CDR1 SGHTA and CDR2 FQGTGA come from the germline V gene. This CDR3 reads CASSLFLDTEAFF. CDR3 DNA sequence: TGTGCCAGCAGCTTATTTTTGGACACTGAAGCTTTCTTT.

This clone was observed once. This sequence joins TRBV5-1 and TRBJ2-2; weak D call: TRBD2 (6 bases). V lost 5 bases and J 0 bases, leaving 8 bases between the germline ends. Per germline, CDR1 SGHRS and CDR2 YFSETQ. This CDR3 is built from 14 residues. The CDR3 region is CASSGEANTGELFF. The CDR3 DNA reads as TGCGCCAGCAGTGGGGAGGCGAACACCGGGGAGCTGTTTTTT.

The rearrangement joins TRBV27 to TRBJ2-3, with TRBD2 matching 7 bases. Germline CDR1 is MNHEY and CDR2 is SMNVEV (reference sequence). The trim removed 8 bases at V and 0 bases at J, leaving 11 bases unmatched. The CDR3 totals 16 residues. CDR3 protein: CASLQYSGVSTDTQYF. The CDR3 nucleotides read TGTGCCAGCCTTCAGTACAGCGGGGTTAGCACAGATACGCAGTATTTT.

The V call is TRBV5-4, the J call TRBJ1-2; D is perhaps TRBD1 (5 bases). The CDR3 loop spans 13 amino acids. Deletions cut 4 bases from V and 4 bases from J, with 11 bases between. CDR1 is SGHNT and CDR2 is YYREEE in the germline V gene (reference sequence). The CDR3 DNA follows: TGTGCCAGCAGCCTGCAGGGCGGCTATGGCTACACCTTC. Its translation is CASSLQGGYGYTF.

The V gene is TRBV7-3, the J gene TRBJ2-2, with a weak D call TRBD2 (5 bases). The V end was cut by 1 base, the J end by 4 bases, with 10 bases between. This CDR3 spans 15 amino acids. CDR1 SGHTA and CDR2 FQGTGA come from the germline V gene. CDR3 nucleotides: TGTGCCAGCAGCTTAAACGGGGAAAGCACCGGGGAGCTGTTTTTT. Translation gives CASSLNGESTGELFF.